Presented here are 27 T cell receptor beta chains from one specimen sequenced in a study of T cells in women clearing cervical HPV infection. Assay used: immunoSEQ multiplex PCR; TCRdb lists only in-frame clones, some missing. The data show 25,000 to 35,000 clones, and the top ten clones hold 2.5% to 3%. The material sequenced was blood buffy coat. The receptors shown here come from a woman between 18 and 69 years old with a cervical HPV16 infection that either progressed to CIN3+ or cleared (not recorded which).

For this clone: The read comes to an end 3 residues before the CDR3 does, leaving the germline J gene to fill in the end. This chain links TRBV12-3 or TRBV12-4 with TRBJ1-1; TRBD1 agrees at 10 bases. J lost 4 bases, V lost 2 bases, and 16 bases had no gene match. The CDR3 extends over 19 amino acids. CDR3 amino acids: CASSLKFRMTGGKGTEAFF. Incomplete CDR3 DNA: TGTGCCAGCAGTTTAAAATTTCGGATGACAGGGGGCAAGGGCACTGAA.

In the case of this clone: The CDR3 end falls 3 residues outside the read, so it is completed with the germline J gene. The chain recombines TRBV7-6 with TRBJ2-3, with 12 bases identical to TRBD2. V shed 3 bases and J 6 bases; nucleotides not matched to a gene: 7. CDR1 and CDR2 from the germline V gene are SGHVS and FNYEAQ. This CDR3 is built from 16 residues. CDR3 sequence reads: CASSFGLAGGLDTQYF. The sequenced CDR3 bases are TGTGCCAGCAGCTTCGGGCTAGCGGGGGGGCTTGATACG.

With regard to this clone: The DNA ends 3 residues before the CDR3 does, and the rest of the CDR3 is filled in from the germline J gene. This chain links TRBV4-1 with TRBJ1-2; 7 bases match TRBD1. Germline CDR1 reads MGHRA; CDR2 reads YSYEKL. The CDR3 covers 17 residues. The V and J ends lost 2 bases and 0 bases, in that order; junction bases with no gene match: 9. Here the CDR3 reads CASSQSLQGRANYGYTF. The CDR3 DNA, read in part, is TGCGCCAGCAGCCAATCGTTACAGGGGAGAGCTAACTATGGC.

Concerning this clone: The read gets to within 3 residues of the CDR3 end, and the germline J gene fills in the rest. The V gene is TRBV5-1, the J gene TRBJ2-6, with D unresolved. The CDR3 contains 15 residues. The ends were cut back, 4 bases at V and 3 bases at J, with 11 bases in the middle. The germline V gene encodes CDR1 SGHRS and CDR2 YFSETQ. The CDR3 sequence: CASSRVGFGANVLTF. CDR3 DNA (partial): TGCGCCAGCAGCCGAGTCGGGTTTGGGGCCAACGTC. Complete variable domain (other parts from reference TRBV5-1 and TRBJ2-6): KAGVTQTPRYLIKTRGQQVTLSCSPISGHRSVSWYQQTPGQGLQFLFEYFSETQRNKGNFPGRFSGRQFSNSRSEMNVSTLELGDSALYLCASSRVGFGANVLTFGAGSRLTVL.

In the case of this clone: The CDR3 goes on 3 residues after the read ends, and that part is filled in from the germline J gene. The rearrangement joins TRBV5-1 to TRBJ2-1, with TRBD2 identical over 7 bases. The CDR3 length is 13 residues. J lost 8 bases, V lost 5 bases, and 7 bases had no gene match. The germline gives CDR1 SGHRS, CDR2 YFSETQ. CDR3 bases read: TGCGCCAGCAGTTGGAGCGGGGAGGATGAG. Residues: CASSWSGEDE. The whole CDR3 sequence reads CASSWSGEDEQFF.

Of note for this clone: The read halts 3 residues ahead of the CDR3 end, with the missing end drawn from the germline J gene. The chain recombines TRBV5-1 with TRBJ1-3, with a weak D call TRBD1 (6 bases). The germline V gene encodes CDR1 SGHRS and CDR2 YFSETQ. Trimming removed 0 bases from V and 2 bases from J, with 9 bases in between. The CDR3 has 15 amino acids. CDR3 DNA (partial): TGCGCCAGCAGCTTGGCCGGGACACCTGGAAACACC. It is translated as CASSLAGTPGNT. The whole CDR3 protein is CASSLAGTPGNTIYF.

As to this clone: The missing CDR3 end, 3 residues past where the read stops, is filled in from the germline J gene. This chain connects TRBV5-1 to TRBJ2-1; 7 bases agree with TRBD1. Trimming removed 1 base from V and 4 bases from J; junction bases left unmatched: 2. Germline V lookup: CDR1 SGHRS, CDR2 YFSETQ. This CDR3 is 14 amino acids long. The sequenced part of the CDR3 DNA is TGCGCCAGCAGCTTGAGGACAGGATACAATGAG. Translation: CASSLRTGYNE. The CDR3 in its entirety is CASSLRTGYNEQFF.

Turning to this clone: The missing CDR3 end, 3 residues past where the read stops, is filled in from the germline J gene. The chain recombines TRBV2 with TRBJ1-5, with 7 bases aligning to TRBD1. The CDR3 loop spans 14 amino acids. The J segment lost 6 bases and the V segment lost 3 bases, leaving 5 bases of the junction unmatched. Germline V lookup: CDR1 SNHLY, CDR2 FYNNEI. CDR3 bases read: TGTGCCAGCAGTGATACAGGGGAGGCTCAGCCC. This translates into CASSDTGEAQP. The entire CDR3 reads CASSDTGEAQPQHF.

This CDR3 is CAWSRQANTEAFF. CDR3 DNA, as far as it was read: TGTGCCTGGAGTCGCCAGGCGAACACTGAA. J is TRBJ1-1 and V is TRBV30; D call uncertain. The read falls 3 residues short of the CDR3 end, and the missing part is taken from the germline J gene. V lost 2 bases, J lost 1 base, and 8 bases lay in between. The germline V gene encodes CDR1 GTSNPN and CDR2 SVGIG (reference sequence). The CDR3 spans 13 residues. Full variable domain (outside the CDR3, taken from reference TRBV30 and TRBJ1-1): SQTIHQWPATLVQPVGSPLSLECTVEGTSNPNLYWYRQAAGRGLQLLFYSVGIGQISSEVPQNLSASRPQDRQFILSSKKLLLSDSGFYLCAWSRQANTEAFFGQGTRLTVV.

For this clone: The read finishes 3 residues shy of the CDR3 end, and the germline J gene is used to complete it. This rearrangement joins TRBV5-4 to TRBJ2-3; TRBD2 is a possible D gene (5 bases). Germline loops: CDR1 SGHNT, CDR2 YYREEE (reference sequence). Trimming removed 2 bases at V and 1 base at J, with 5 bases between. CDR3 length: 13 amino acids. The CDR3 DNA, read in part, is TGTGCCAGCAGCTTACTAGGCACAGATACG. Translating gives CASSLLGTDT. The CDR3, in full, reads CASSLLGTDTQYF.

Of note for this clone: Read sequence stops 3 residues before the CDR3 end, and the germline J gene provides the missing end. V is TRBV5-1 and J is TRBJ1-4, with 9 bases that match TRBD1. Germline V lookup: CDR1 SGHRS, CDR2 YFSETQ. V lost 0 bases to trimming and J lost 4 bases; unmatched junction nucleotides: 13. The CDR3 runs 19 residues. Partial CDR3 DNA: TGCGCCAGCAGCTTGGAAATCTCATACGGGACAGGGTTTAATGAAAAA. Translated: CASSLEISYGTGFNEK. The entire CDR3 protein reads CASSLEISYGTGFNEKLFF.

For this clone: The read terminates 3 residues ahead of where the CDR3 ends, so the germline J gene completes it. The chain has TRBV7-6 and TRBJ2-5, with TRBD2 matching over 9 bases. The CDR3 has 16 amino acids. Germline loops: CDR1 SGHVS, CDR2 FNYEAQ. V lost 2 bases to trimming and J lost 4 bases; unmatched junction nucleotides: 8. The CDR3 bases that were read are TGTGCCAGCAGCTTATGGGCTAGCGGGGAAGGAGAGACC. Amino acids: CASSLWASGEGET. The full-length CDR3 reads as CASSLWASGEGETQYF.

With respect to this clone: The read ends 3 residues shy of where the CDR3 ends; the end is completed using the germline J gene. The gene calls are TRBV12-3 or TRBV12-4 and TRBJ2-5; the D gene is possibly TRBD2 (6 bases). The V gene lost 4 bases and the J gene lost 4 bases, with 10 bases spanning the gap. The CDR3 is made up of 13 amino acids. CDR3 residues: CASSWGGVETQYF. Incomplete CDR3 DNA: TGTGCCAGCAGTTGGGGCGGGGTAGAGACC.

As for this clone: Coverage ceases 3 residues before the CDR3 finishes, and the germline J gene fills in the end. V and J are TRBV5-1 and TRBJ2-1; D gene unclear. Trimming stripped 0 bases from V and 7 bases from J, with 5 bases between. The CDR3 consists of 12 residues. Looked up from germline, CDR1 is SGHRS and CDR2 is YFSETQ. This CDR3 is CASSLDGNEQFF. The sequenced CDR3 bases are TGCGCCAGCAGCTTGGACGGGAATGAG. Combining the CDR3 with reference TRBV5-1 and TRBJ2-1 gives the whole variable domain KAGVTQTPRYLIKTRGQQVTLSCSPISGHRSVSWYQQTPGQGLQFLFEYFSETQRNKGNFPGRFSGRQFSNSRSEMNVSTLELGDSALYLCASSLDGNEQFFGPGTRLTVL.

The covered CDR3 bases are TGTGCCTGGAGTGCGGGACTAGCTGACGAG. It encodes CAWSAGLADE. The whole CDR3 reads CAWSAGLADEQYF. V is TRBV30 and J is TRBJ2-7; 9 bases agree with TRBD2. The CDR3 end lies 3 residues beyond the end of the read and is filled in from the germline J gene. V dropped 1 base and J dropped 5; count of bases not matched to a gene: 3. Germline V CDR1 and CDR2: GTSNPN, SVGIG (reference sequence). The CDR3 has 13 residues.

Points on this clone: With the read ending 3 residues before the CDR3 end, the germline J gene is used to fill in that end. The J gene is TRBJ1-3, the V gene TRBV5-1, with TRBD1 as a possible D gene (5 bases). CDR1 SGHRS and CDR2 YFSETQ come from the germline V gene. The CDR3 extends over 14 amino acids. Trimming removed 6 bases from V and 1 base from J, with 11 bases in between. CDR3 amino acids: CASNSGLSGNTIYF. The DNA read from the CDR3 is TGCGCCAGCAACTCGGGACTTTCTGGAAACACC.

Concerning this clone itself: Read data end 3 residues before the CDR3 end; the end is taken from the germline J gene. The chain has TRBV3-1 (or the pseudogene TRBV3-2) and TRBJ2-1; 7 bases are shared with TRBD1. The CDR3 is 14 amino acids. Germline CDR1 LGHDT, CDR2 YNNKEL (reference sequence). V gave up 4 bases and J gave up 4 bases; unmatched junction bases: 4. Partial CDR3 DNA: TGTGCCAGCAGCCCCGGGACAGTATACAATGAG. It is translated as CASSPGTVYNE. The whole CDR3 reads CASSPGTVYNEQFF.

Turning to this clone: The CDR3 end is not reached by the read, which stops 3 residues before it; the germline J gene fills it in. The V gene is TRBV12-3 or TRBV12-4, the J gene TRBJ2-5; D may be TRBD1 (5 bases). The CDR3 extends over 13 amino acids. Trimming stripped 7 bases from V and 1 base from J, with 10 bases between. CDR3 amino acids: CASNLDSQETQYF. The covered CDR3 bases are TGTGCCAGCAACCTCGACAGCCAAGAGACC.

A note on this clone: Coverage ceases 3 residues before the CDR3 finishes, and the germline J gene fills in the end. The J gene is TRBJ1-2, the V gene TRBV20-1; tentative D call: TRBD1 (5 bases). Germline CDR1 DFQATT, CDR2 SNEGSKA (reference sequence). V was shortened by 6 bases and J by 5 bases, with 16 bases between the two germline ends. This CDR3 region has 13 residues. The CDR3 loop reads CSALTRQGYGYTF. Incomplete CDR3 DNA: TGCAGTGCCCTCACTCGGCAGGGATATGGC.

Notes on this clone: The read gets to within 3 residues of the CDR3 end, and the germline J gene fills in the rest. The chain recombines TRBV29-1 with TRBJ2-1, with D possibly being TRBD1 (5 bases). Germline CDR1 reads SQVTM; CDR2 reads ANQGSEA. Trimming shortened V by 5 bases and J by 9 bases, and 11 bases separated the two germline ends. The CDR3 totals 11 residues. CDR3 protein: CSVSGASEQFF. The DNA read from the CDR3 is TGCAGCGTTAGTGGGGCAAGTGAG.

About this clone itself: The CDR3 end falls 3 residues outside the read, so it is completed with the germline J gene. V and J are TRBV27 and TRBJ2-3; no reliable D call. Germline V gene sequence: CDR1 MNHEY, CDR2 SMNVEV (reference sequence). The CDR3 has 13 amino acids. Trimming took off 4 bases at V and 0 bases at J, with 5 bases between the two ends. The DNA read from the CDR3 is TGTGCCAGCAGTTCAGTAAGCACAGATACG. The encoded protein is CASSSVSTDT. The entire CDR3 is CASSSVSTDTQYF.

Turning to this clone: The sequence runs out 3 residues before the end of the CDR3; the remainder is reconstructed from the germline J gene. The rearrangement joins TRBV5-1 to TRBJ1-3, with 10 bases that match TRBD1. After removal of 0 bases from V and 4 bases from J, the junction contained 4 bases not matched to a gene. CDR3 length: 16 residues. CDR1 and CDR2 from the germline V gene are SGHRS and YFSETQ. CDR3 DNA (partial): TGCGCCAGCAGCTTGGGACAGGGGGCGCGAGGAAACACC. Its translation is CASSLGQGARGNT. The entire CDR3 is CASSLGQGARGNTIYF.

Remarks on this clone: The CDR3 end falls 3 residues outside the read, so it is completed with the germline J gene. The rearrangement joins TRBV5-4 to TRBJ2-5, with no clear D. Germline V gene lookup returns CDR1 SGHNT and CDR2 YYREEE (reference sequence). The V and J ends lost 4 bases and 2 bases respectively, with 9 bases between them. The CDR3 has 13 residues. The CDR3 DNA, read in part, is TGTGCCAGCAGCCCTAGTGGTCAAGAGACC. It is translated as CASSPSGQET. The CDR3 in full is CASSPSGQETQYF.

In the case of this clone: The DNA ends 3 residues before the CDR3 does, and the rest of the CDR3 is filled in from the germline J gene. J is TRBJ2-1 and V is TRBV20-1; 11 nucleotides agree with TRBD2. Germline-derived CDR1 and CDR2 are DFQATT and SNEGSKA (reference sequence). J lost 5 bases, V lost 1 base, and 10 bases had no gene match. This CDR3 region has 17 residues. The CDR3: CSARGRQLAGAHNEQFF. The sequenced part of the CDR3 DNA is TGCAGTGCTAGAGGGAGGCAACTAGCGGGGGCCCACAATGAG.

A word on this clone: The CDR3 end lies 3 residues beyond the end of the read and is filled in from the germline J gene. The chain combines TRBV2 with TRBJ2-2; the D gene is possibly TRBD1 (6 bases). The CDR3 has 15 residues. In germline, CDR1 is SNHLY, CDR2 FYNNEI. V lost 2 bases to trimming and J lost 4 bases, with 11 bases between them. The CDR3 here is CASSEFGTLTGELFF. The DNA read from the CDR3 is TGTGCCAGCAGTGAATTCGGGACACTCACCGGGGAG.

To note about this clone: The read is 3 residues too short to cover the CDR3 end, so that end is filled in from the germline J gene. In the same sample, other DNA sequences code for this CDR3. The chain uses TRBV7-9 and TRBJ2-7; D gene uncertain. Per germline, CDR1 SEHNR and CDR2 FQNEAQ (reference sequence). The CDR3 runs to 12 residues. Deletions cut 2 bases from V and 3 bases from J, with 5 bases between. The covered CDR3 bases are TGTGCCAGCAGCTTAACGGGCTACGAG. Its translation is CASSLTGYE. The CDR3 in full is CASSLTGYEQYF.

Turning to this clone: The read terminates 3 residues ahead of where the CDR3 ends, so the germline J gene completes it. V usage is TRBV2 and J usage is TRBJ2-1, with 11 bases fitting TRBD2. With V trimmed by 9 bases and J by 8 bases, 3 bases remained unmatched. CDR3 length equals 12 residues. Germline lookup yields CDR1 SNHLY and CDR2 FYNNEI. CDR3 in amino acids: CASRLAGHEQFF. The sequenced CDR3 bases are TGTGCCAGTCGACTAGCGGGGCATGAG.